This record covers a single T cell receptor beta chain. No antigen is known for it. The record originates from a study of Siglec-9 on CD8 T cells in melanoma. Germline V gene data show CDR1 as LNHDA and CDR2 as SQIVND (reference sequence). After removal of 8 bases from V and 7 bases from J, the junction contained 16 bases not matched to a gene. The CDR3 spans 17 residues. Study-level findings and limits: Siglec-9 reportedly marks and regulates an effector memory CD8+ T-cell subset apparently accumulating in melanoma tumors.

Here immunoSEQ multiplex PCR was the method, and the copy in TCRdb shows in-frame clones only, minus some. Of about 36,000 clones in the sample, 80% to 85% are singletons; the top ten hold around 1.7%. This sequence joins TRBV19 and TRBJ2-1; 11 nucleotides match TRBD2. This sequence originates from a human donor in good health. The specimen was Siglec-9- CD8+ T cells sorted from blood. The CDR3 coding sequence is TGTGCCAGTCTGGGGGGTCGCCTAGCGGGAGGCGGTAATGAGCAGTTCTTC. Its translation is CASLGGRLAGGGNEQFF.